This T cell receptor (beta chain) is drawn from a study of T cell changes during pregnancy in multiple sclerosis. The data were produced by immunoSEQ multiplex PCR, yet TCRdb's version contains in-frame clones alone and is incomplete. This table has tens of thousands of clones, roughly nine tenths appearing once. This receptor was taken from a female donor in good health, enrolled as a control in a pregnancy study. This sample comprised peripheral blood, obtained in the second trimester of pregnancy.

The chain's CDR3 is CAWRPNFYGYTF. DNA for the CDR3: TGTGCCTGGAGGCCTAACTTCTATGGCTACACCTTC. The V call is TRBV30, the J call TRBJ1-2; no definite D call. The CDR3 is 12 amino acids. Germline V gene sequence: CDR1 GTSNPN, CDR2 SVGIG (reference sequence). Trimming shortened V by 3 bases and J by 4 bases, and 9 bases separated the two germline ends.